The table lists the clone carrying this T cell receptor (beta chain) with a few counts. What it binds is unknown. This entry belongs to a study of beta chain features in type 1 diabetes. Across the study: Examination spanned 100 million to 130 million sorted cells from all samples.

Every participating donor gave one draw, a heparinised blood sample averaging around 0.11 L. From germline, CDR1 is SGHTA and CDR2 FQGNSA. V trimming: 5 bases; J trimming: 2 bases; junction bases outside the gene matches: 7. This CDR3 has 15 residues. Study findings and constraints: A closer apparent resemblance between naive, central memory and Treg TCRB repertoires was seen in patients than in healthy donors. All four CD4+ subsets from Type 1 diabetes patients carried moderately but significantly shorter TCRB CDR3s. Any PCR bias toward short templates would affect both groups alike.

The whole isolated RNA underwent reverse transcription, so sequencing captured expressed TCRB transcripts. The table came from immunoSEQ multiplex PCR; TCRdb's copy has only in-frame clones and leaves some out. The sample yields 300,000 to 400,000 clones, 9.3% seen once. This sequence was found in a man aged 25-45 years with type 1 diabetes. The chain is built from TRBV7-2 and TRBJ2-7; 9 bases line up with TRBD2. The sample consisted of central memory CD4+ T cells from blood. Written as DNA, the CDR3 is TGTGCCAGCAGCCCACGGTTAGCGGGGGCCTACGAGCAGTACTTC. Translated: CASSPRLAGAYEQYF.